The 16 T cell receptor beta chains in this list originate from one sample, sequenced in a study of T and B cells in COVID-19 patients (dated by TCRdb to about 2020). TRB repertoires were amplified from 250-500 ng of genomic DNA extracted from blood. Sequencing was performed on an Illumina MiSeq. Multiplex PCR with BIOMED2 TRB-A/B primer pools was used to amplify TRB rearrangements. TCRdb handled the public reads itself, with Q25 trimming in fastp and clone calling in MiXCR, and kept productive beta chains. Rows with one shared CDR3 protein collapse into an entry with the most common genes and DNA. Counted in this sample were some 9,100 distinct CDR3 sequences; 28% of them appeared once. Clones ranked in the top ten supply about 6.1% of the sample. The specimen sequenced was blood. These TCRs come from a human donor who had recovered from COVID-19.

This clonotype counts as medium-sized. This chain joins TRBV7-6 and TRBJ2-7; D is possibly TRBD1 (5 bases). There are 15 residues in the CDR3. The V and J ends lost 5 bases and 3 bases respectively, with 17 bases between them. CDR1 is SGHVS, CDR2 FNYEAQ, per germline. CDR3: CASSPQSGRVYEQYV. The CDR3 DNA sequence: TGTGCCAGCAGCCCCCAGTCGGGCAGGGTCTACGAGCAGTACGTC.

The table lists this clonotype with a few counts. The chain has TRBV5-1 and TRBJ1-6; D unresolved. Germline V lookup: CDR1 SGHRS, CDR2 YFSETQ. This CDR3 has 14 residues. V shed 4 bases and J shed 4 bases, with 9 bases lying between them. The CDR3 bases are TGCGCCAGCAGCCCGGACGGATATAATTCACCCCTCCACTTT. The encoded protein is CASSPDGYNSPLHF.

By proportion, this clonotype is medium-sized. The V call is TRBV6-6, the J call TRBJ1-4; 8 bases line up with TRBD1. The length of the CDR3 is 17 residues. Trimming took 0 bases from V and 2 from J; bases not matched to a gene: 5. The germline gives CDR1 MNHNY, CDR2 SVGAGI (reference sequence). CDR3 sequence reads: CASSYSDRGETNEKLFF. In nucleotides, the CDR3 is TGTGCCAGCAGTTACTCCGACAGGGGCGAGACTAATGAAAAACTGTTTTTT.

This clonotype was counted at least ten times. The gene calls are TRBV7-2 and TRBJ2-1, with TRBD1 matching 8 bases. Germline CDR1 and CDR2: SGHTA and FQGNSA. With V trimmed by 7 bases and J by 4 bases, 9 bases remained unmatched. The CDR3 length is 15 residues. The chain's CDR3 is CASILDRGGYNEQFF. As DNA, the CDR3 is TGTGCCAGCATTTTAGACAGGGGTGGGTACAATGAGCAGTTCTTC.

This sequence joins TRBV5-1 and TRBJ1-5, with D maybe TRBD1 (5 bases). The germline V and J ends were trimmed by 4 bases and 4 bases, with 15 bases remaining between them. The V gene's germline CDR1 is SGHRS and CDR2 YFSETQ. This CDR3 comprises 15 residues. The CDR3 region is CASSAGQGVNQPQHF. For the CDR3, the DNA is TGCGCCAGCAGCGCCGGACAAGGGGTAAATCAGCCCCAGCATTTT. The full variable domain, in which reference TRBV5-1 and TRBJ1-5 provide the parts outside the CDR3, is KAGVTQTPRYLIKTRGQQVTLSCSPISGHRSVSWYQQTPGQGLQFLFEYFSETQRNKGNFPGRFSGRQFSNSRSEMNVSTLELGDSALYLCASSAGQGVNQPQHFGDGTRLSIL.

The sample holds a few counts of this clonotype. This chain uses TRBV6-5 with TRBJ1-1; 8 bases line up with TRBD1. CDR1 and CDR2 from the germline V gene are MNHEY and SVGAGI. The ends lost 8 bases at V and 4 bases at J; junction bases unmatched: 9. The CDR3 has 14 amino acids. For the CDR3, the DNA is TGTGCCAGCGGGGCAATGGACAGGGTCACTGAAGCTTTCTTT. It yields the protein CASGAMDRVTEAFF.

Comment on this clonotype: A single base separates this from a much larger clone, so it may be a read error. The chain joins TRBV18 to TRBJ1-2; D unclear. The CDR3 consists of 14 residues. V was cut by 4 bases and J by 8 bases, with 17 bases left in between. Per germline, CDR1 KGHSH and CDR2 LQKENI. The CDR3 bases are TGTGCCAGCTCACGGCTTGGGGTTGAGAGAGGCTACACCTTC. The encoded protein is CASSRLGVERGYTF.

The rearrangement joins TRBV6-2 or TRBV6-3 to TRBJ1-2; tentative D call: TRBD1 (5 bases). CDR1 is MNHEY, CDR2 SVGEGT, per germline. The CDR3 covers 13 residues. The germline V and J ends were trimmed by 2 bases and 8 bases, with 12 bases remaining between them. The CDR3 DNA follows: TGTGCCAGCAGTTACAAGGGGCGAGGAGGCTACACCTTC. Amino acid sequence: CASSYKGRGGYTF.

The rearrangement uses TRBV25-1 and TRBJ2-2; D is possibly TRBD1 or TRBD2 (5 bases each). CDR3 length: 13 residues. V lost 8 bases and J 6 bases, leaving 13 bases between the germline ends. CDR1 and CDR2 from the germline V gene are MGHDK and SYGVNS. The CDR3 spells CASRNVGAGELFF. The CDR3 DNA reads as TGTGCCAGCCGGAATGTGGGGGCCGGGGAGCTGTTTTTT.

The chain joins TRBV7-9 to TRBJ2-3; TRBD2 matches 11 bases. The CDR3 is 17 residues long. The ends lost 4 bases at V and 4 bases at J; junction bases unmatched: 10. Germline assignment: CDR1 SEHNR and CDR2 FQNEAQ (reference sequence). CDR3 coding DNA: TGTGCCAGCAGCTCTCGGGTAGCGGGGGGGCCCGCAGATACGCAGTATTTT. This sequence encodes CASSSRVAGGPADTQYF. Complete variable domain (other parts from reference TRBV7-9 and TRBJ2-3): DTGVSQNPRHKITKRGQNVTFRCDPISEHNRLYWYRQTLGQGPEFLTYFQNEAQLEKSRLLSDRFSAERPKGSFSTLEIQRTEQGDSAMYLCASSSRVAGGPADTQYFGPGTRLTVL.

This clonotype turned up a few times. This chain uses TRBV19 with TRBJ1-1, with 7 positions matching TRBD1. J was trimmed by 2 bases and V by 5 bases; bases with no gene match: 2. Per germline, CDR1 LNHDA and CDR2 SQIVND (reference sequence). The CDR3 is 13 residues long. The CDR3 DNA sequence: TGTGCCAGTAGTCGACAGGGAAACACTGAAGCTTTCTTT. Protein product: CASSRQGNTEAFF.

In its sample, this clonotype ranks as medium-sized. The chain couples TRBV12-3 or TRBV12-4 to TRBJ2-2; 7 positions agree with TRBD1. The CDR3 sequence is 15 residues long. The junction had 5 bases not matched to a gene; V was cut back by 7 bases and J by 0 bases. CDR3 residues: CASKRQGANTGELFF. The CDR3 DNA is TGTGCCAGCAAAAGACAGGGCGCGAACACCGGGGAGCTGTTTTTT.

There are a few counts of this clonotype. Here the CDR3 reads CASSLGGNTEAFF. CDR3 sequence (DNA): TGCGCCAGCAGCTTGGGGGGGAACACTGAAGCTTTCTTT. The V gene is TRBV5-1, the J gene TRBJ1-1; D gene ambiguous. This CDR3 spans 13 amino acids. Germline-derived CDR1 and CDR2 are SGHRS and YFSETQ. The V gene lost 0 bases and the J gene lost 1 base, with 4 bases spanning the gap.

This clonotype rates as medium-sized (0.01 to 0.1%). The V call is TRBV30, the J call TRBJ2-3; the D gene is possibly TRBD2 (6 bases). The CDR3 length is 14 residues. Trimming stripped 4 bases from V and 5 bases from J, with 16 bases between. Germline CDR1 reads GTSNPN; CDR2 reads SVGIG (reference sequence). CDR3 in amino acids: CAWNRASAKDTQYF. The CDR3 bases are TGTGCCTGGAATCGGGCTAGCGCCAAAGATACGCAGTATTTT.

V is TRBV6-1 and J is TRBJ2-6, with TRBD1 matching over 11 bases. This CDR3 contains 17 residues. V dropped 6 bases and J dropped 0; count of bases not matched to a gene: 4. Per the germline V gene, CDR1 is MNHNS and CDR2 is SASEGT. This chain's CDR3 is CASRTGTGGSGANVLTF. CDR3 coding DNA: TGTGCCAGCAGGACCGGGACAGGGGGCTCTGGGGCCAACGTCCTGACTTTC.

With respect to this clonotype: A read error is possible here, since a much larger clone lies one base away. No conserved phenylalanine or tryptophan is present at the end of the CDR3, so a read error is the likely explanation. The chain is built from TRBV30 and TRBJ1-3; D gene uncertain. Looked up from germline, CDR1 is GTSNPN and CDR2 is SVGIG (reference sequence). The CDR3 length is 11 residues. The CDR3 loop reads CAWLPGNTIYS. CDR3 coding DNA: TGTGCGTGGCTCCCGGGAAACACCATATATTCT.